Below, 21 T cell receptor beta chains from the same sample are listed, as sequenced in a study of cytomegalovirus exposure and HLA in healthy donors (dated by TCRdb to 2016 to 2017). To prepare the library, the immunoSEQ multiplex PCR assay was applied. What TCRdb holds here is the immuneACCESS table cut down to in-frame rearrangements. Part of the clones is not present; checked against another copy, under half of the missing clones reflect an unresolved V gene, and the others are unexplained. The sample data list some 110,000 clones, and about nine tenths of these were observed just once. More than 1.5% of the sample is held by the ten biggest clonotypes. The specimen was PBMCs. These receptors came from a woman aged 18-29 years in good health and CMV-seropositive.

The rearrangement joins TRBV7-3 to TRBJ1-3, with D hard to call. The CDR3 consists of 13 residues. Germline CDR1 reads SGHTA; CDR2 reads FQGTGA. Trimming took off 1 base at V and 4 bases at J, with 5 bases between the two ends. CDR3 nucleotide sequence: TGTGCCAGCAGCTTAATCTACGGAAACACCATATATTTT. Translation gives CASSLIYGNTIYF.

The V and J genes are TRBV28 and TRBJ1-2; 10 bases align to TRBD1. The V and J ends lost 7 bases and 8 bases, in that order; junction bases with no gene match: 16. This CDR3 spans 16 amino acids. Germline loops: CDR1 MDHEN, CDR2 SYDVKM. The CDR3 region has the DNA TGTGCCAGCACGTTCTCCCCGGGACAGGGGACGAGCGGCTACACCTTC. As protein: CASTFSPGQGTSGYTF.

The rearrangement uses TRBV7-2 and TRBJ2-7; 8 bases match TRBD2. V gave up 5 bases and J gave up 0 bases; unmatched junction bases: 3. This CDR3 is built from 14 residues. CDR1 SGHTA and CDR2 FQGNSA come from the germline V gene. The CDR3: CASSRGGSSYEQYF. CDR3 nucleotides: TGTGCCAGCAGCCGGGGGGGAAGCTCCTACGAGCAGTACTTC.

The chain couples TRBV27 to TRBJ2-1; possibly TRBD1 for D (6 bases). V lost 8 bases to trimming and J lost 1 base, with 21 bases between them. This CDR3 is 17 amino acids long. Germline V gene sequence: CDR1 MNHEY, CDR2 SMNVEV (reference sequence). The CDR3 reads CASRGQTTGGSYNEQFF. In DNA, the CDR3 is TGTGCCAGCCGAGGCCAAACGACAGGCGGGTCCTACAATGAGCAGTTCTTC.

The chain joins TRBV4-1 to TRBJ2-3; no reliable D call. The ends were cut back, 3 bases at V and 5 bases at J, with 24 bases in the middle. Germline CDR1 MGHRA, CDR2 YSYEKL. This CDR3 region has 18 residues. This chain's CDR3 is CASSQEFSTGVVLDTQYF. The CDR3, as DNA: TGCGCCAGCAGCCAGGAGTTCTCGACGGGTGTCGTTTTAGATACGCAGTATTTT.

The rearrangement joins TRBV6-6 to TRBJ2-2; D is ambiguous. Germline assignment: CDR1 MNHNY and CDR2 SVGAGI (reference sequence). This CDR3 contains 12 residues. The V gene lost 6 bases and the J gene lost 7 bases, with 9 bases spanning the gap. CDR3 in amino acids: CASSLYDGELFF. CDR3 nucleotide sequence: TGTGCCAGCAGCCTATATGACGGGGAGCTGTTTTTT.

The chain links TRBV11-2 to TRBJ1-1; 8 positions agree with TRBD1. V lost 0 bases and J lost 0; bases outside the gene matches: 6. CDR3 length: 17 amino acids. The germline gives CDR1 SGHAT, CDR2 FQNNGV. The chain's CDR3 is CASSLEAGGAVNTEAFF. For the CDR3, the DNA is TGTGCCAGCAGCTTAGAGGCAGGGGGCGCGGTGAACACTGAAGCTTTCTTT.

The rearrangement uses TRBV10-3 and TRBJ1-3, with D uncertain. Per the germline V gene, CDR1 is ENHRY and CDR2 is SYGVKD. Trimming removed 5 bases from V and 0 bases from J, with 17 bases in between. CDR3 length: 17 amino acids. Here the CDR3 reads CAISTAQRHISGNTIYF. In nucleotides, the CDR3 is TGTGCCATCAGTACAGCCCAAAGACATATCTCTGGAAACACCATATATTTT.

The rearrangement joins TRBV10-2 to TRBJ2-3, with 12 bases lining up with TRBD2. Trimming cost V 6 bases and J 1 base; bases outside gene matches: 5. CDR3 length: 16 amino acids. Germline loops: CDR1 WSHSY, CDR2 SAAADI. CDR3 sequence reads: CASRELAGGRTDTQYF. CDR3 DNA sequence: TGCGCCAGCAGGGAACTAGCGGGGGGCCGCACAGATACGCAGTATTTT.

CDR3 DNA: TGCGCCAGCAGCTTGGGAGGCACAGATACGCAGTATTTT. This translates into CASSLGGTDTQYF. V and J are TRBV5-1 and TRBJ2-3; the D is unclear. The CDR3 consists of 13 residues. Germline-derived CDR1 and CDR2 are SGHRS and YFSETQ. V was pared by 0 bases and J by 1 base, with 3 bases between.

The V call is TRBV10-3, the J call TRBJ1-2, with a possible D match to TRBD1 (5 bases). The CDR3 consists of 14 residues. Germline CDR1 is ENHRY and CDR2 is SYGVKD. The ends were cut back, 10 bases at V and 12 bases at J, with 27 bases in the middle. The CDR3 DNA sequence: TGTGCCAGCGGGACTGATGTAAGTCTGCCGGTCCACACCTTC. It encodes CASGTDVSLPVHTF.

The V and J genes are TRBV27 and TRBJ2-1; TRBD2 matches at 8 bases. Germline loops: CDR1 MNHEY, CDR2 SMNVEV (reference sequence). The CDR3 is 15 residues long. Trimming cost V 2 bases and J 3 bases; bases outside gene matches: 3. CDR3 residues: CASSLRGGHYNEQFF. CDR3 sequence (DNA): TGTGCCAGCAGTTTACGGGGGGGCCACTACAATGAGCAGTTCTTC.

Written as DNA, the CDR3 is TGTGCCAGCAGCGGGGAGGGAAGCAATCAGCCCCAGCATTTT. It yields the protein CASSGEGSNQPQHF. The chain carries TRBV7-9 and TRBJ1-5; no clear D gene. This CDR3 is built from 14 residues. Looked up from germline, CDR1 is SEHNR and CDR2 is FQNEAQ (reference sequence). V dropped 5 bases and J dropped 1 base, with 9 bases sitting between them.

This clone was observed a single time. The CDR3 DNA is TGTGCCAGCAGCCGACTAGCGGGGGGGCAGGAGCAGTACTTC. Translating gives CASSRLAGGQEQYF. V gene TRBV7-3 combines with J gene TRBJ2-7; 14 bases line up with TRBD2. Losses at the gene ends were 5 bases for V and 7 bases for J; bases not matched to a gene: 4. The CDR3 totals 14 residues. Germline CDR1 is SGHTA and CDR2 is FQGTGA.

This clone was recorded once. The genes are TRBV28 and TRBJ1-2; 9 nucleotides align to TRBD1. This CDR3 has 13 amino acids. V lost 5 bases, J lost 8 bases, and 6 bases stayed unmatched. Germline V gene data show CDR1 as MDHEN and CDR2 as SYDVKM. The CDR3 is CASSQQGARGYTF. As DNA, the CDR3 is TGTGCCAGCAGTCAACAGGGGGCGCGGGGCTACACCTTC.

This clone was recorded only once. The chain carries TRBV14 and TRBJ2-3; TRBD2 matches 7 bases. Germline CDR1 SGHDN, CDR2 FVKESK. The CDR3 consists of 13 residues. Trimming took 4 bases from V and 3 from J; bases not matched to a gene: 1. In DNA, the CDR3 is TGTGCCAGCAGCCGCGGGGGTACAGATACGCAGTATTTT. Protein: CASSRGGTDTQYF.

The rearrangement uses TRBV28 and TRBJ2-7, with a possible D match to TRBD2 (5 bases). Germline CDR1 and CDR2: MDHEN and SYDVKM. CDR3 length: 15 residues. Deletions cut 5 bases from V and 2 bases from J, with 16 bases between. Here the CDR3 DNA reads TGTGCCAGCAGTCCCAGAGGGTTCCGTCCCTACGAGCAGTACGTC. Its protein is CASSPRGFRPYEQYV.

V and J are TRBV7-9 and TRBJ2-3; 8 bases map to TRBD2. J lost 0 bases, V lost 5 bases, and 7 bases had no gene match. The CDR3 loop spans 16 amino acids. Germline V CDR1 and CDR2: SEHNR, FQNEAQ (reference sequence). CDR3 sequence: CASSVGGGSSTDTQYF. CDR3 DNA sequence: TGTGCCAGCAGCGTAGGCGGGGGGTCCAGCACAGATACGCAGTATTTT.

This clone has a single count. This chain joins TRBV5-4 and TRBJ2-3; 9 bases map to TRBD2. Germline V lookup: CDR1 SGHNT, CDR2 YYREEE (reference sequence). The V gene end was trimmed by 4 bases and the J gene end by 8 bases; junction bases not matched to a gene: 17. CDR3 length: 17 residues. CDR3 in DNA: TGTGCCAGCAGCCCAGGGACTAGCCGCCTGAGGCCTGTTACGCAGTATTTT. Translating it yields CASSPGTSRLRPVTQYF.

CDR3 bases: TGTGCCAGCAGTTTAAGGCAGGGCGGTGCAGATACGCAGTATTTT. This gives the protein CASSLRQGGADTQYF. The chain combines TRBV28 with TRBJ2-3; D possibly corresponds to TRBD1 (5 bases). V shed 2 bases and J shed 4 bases, with 13 bases lying between them. The CDR3 has 15 residues. Germline values: CDR1 MDHEN, CDR2 SYDVKM.

V and J are TRBV7-9 and TRBJ2-1, with 7 bases fitting TRBD1. Trimming removed 1 base from V and 5 bases from J; junction bases left unmatched: 5. Germline loops: CDR1 SEHNR, CDR2 FQNEAQ (reference sequence). The CDR3 contains 15 residues. CDR3 bases: TGTGCCAGCAGCTTAGTGACAGGGTCCCACAATGAGCAGTTCTTC. This codes for CASSLVTGSHNEQFF.